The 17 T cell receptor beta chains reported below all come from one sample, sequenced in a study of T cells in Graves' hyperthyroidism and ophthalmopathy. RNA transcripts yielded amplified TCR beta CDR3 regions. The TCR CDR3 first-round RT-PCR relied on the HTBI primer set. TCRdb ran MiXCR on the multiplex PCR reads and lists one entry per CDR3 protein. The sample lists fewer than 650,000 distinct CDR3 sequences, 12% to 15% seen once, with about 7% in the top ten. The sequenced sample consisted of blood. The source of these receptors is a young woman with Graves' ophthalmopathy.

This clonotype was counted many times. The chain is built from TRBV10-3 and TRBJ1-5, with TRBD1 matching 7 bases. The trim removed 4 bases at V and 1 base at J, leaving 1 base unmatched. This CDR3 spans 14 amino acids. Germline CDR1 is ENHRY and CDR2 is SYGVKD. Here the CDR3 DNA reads TGTGCCATCAGTGCGGGACAGAGCAATCAGCCCCAGCATTTT. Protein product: CAISAGQSNQPQHF.

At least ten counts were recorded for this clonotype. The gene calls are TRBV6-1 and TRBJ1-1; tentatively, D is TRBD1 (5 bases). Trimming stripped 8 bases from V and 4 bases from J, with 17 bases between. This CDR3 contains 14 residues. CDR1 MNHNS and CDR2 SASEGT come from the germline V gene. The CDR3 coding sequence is TGTGCCAGCCAGGATGGGGGTGTCGGCACTGAAGCTTTCTTT. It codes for CASQDGGVGTEAFF.

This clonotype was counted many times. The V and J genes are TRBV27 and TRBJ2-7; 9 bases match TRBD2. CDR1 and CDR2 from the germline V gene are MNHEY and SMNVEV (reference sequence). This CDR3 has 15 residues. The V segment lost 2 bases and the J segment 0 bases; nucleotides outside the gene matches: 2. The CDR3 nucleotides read TGTGCCAGCAGTTTAAGACTAGCGGTCTCCTACGAGCAGTACTTC. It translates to CASSLRLAVSYEQYF.

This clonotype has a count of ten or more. The CDR3, as DNA: TGTGCCAGCAGTTTATCTGCTAGCGGGTCCCTCCAAGAGACCCAGTACTTC. It specifies CASSLSASGSLQETQYF. The rearrangement joins TRBV28 to TRBJ2-5; 8 positions agree with TRBD2. In germline, CDR1 is MDHEN, CDR2 SYDVKM. The CDR3 covers 17 residues. Trimming at V came to 1 base and at J to 1 base, leaving 8 bases not matched to a gene.

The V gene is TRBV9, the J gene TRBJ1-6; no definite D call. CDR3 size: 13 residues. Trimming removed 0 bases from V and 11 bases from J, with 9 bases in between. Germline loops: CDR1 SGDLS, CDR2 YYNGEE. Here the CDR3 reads CASSVEGQTPLHF. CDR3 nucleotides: TGTGCCAGCAGCGTAGAGGGCCAGACACCCCTCCACTTT. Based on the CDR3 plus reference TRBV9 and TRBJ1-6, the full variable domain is DSGVTQTPKHLITATGQRVTLRCSPRSGDLSVYWYQQSLDQGLQFLIQYYNGEERAKGNILERFSAQQFPDLHSELNLSSLELGDSALYFCASSVEGQTPLHFGNGTRLTVT.

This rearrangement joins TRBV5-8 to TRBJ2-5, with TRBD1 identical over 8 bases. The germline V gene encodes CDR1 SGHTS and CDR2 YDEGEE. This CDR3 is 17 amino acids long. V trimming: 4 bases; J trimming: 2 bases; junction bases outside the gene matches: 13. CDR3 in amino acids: CASSAKYRQGPQETQYF. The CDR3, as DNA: TGTGCCAGCAGCGCAAAGTACCGACAGGGGCCGCAAGAGACCCAGTACTTC.

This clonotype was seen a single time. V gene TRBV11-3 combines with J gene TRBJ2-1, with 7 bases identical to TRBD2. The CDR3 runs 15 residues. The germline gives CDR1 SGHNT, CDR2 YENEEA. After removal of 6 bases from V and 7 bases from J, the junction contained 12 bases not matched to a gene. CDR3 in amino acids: CASSPGGGEGNEQFF. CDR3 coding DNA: TGTGCCAGCAGTCCAGGCGGGGGAGAAGGGAATGAGCAGTTCTTC. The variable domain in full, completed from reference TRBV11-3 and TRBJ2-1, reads EAGVVQSPRYKIIEKKQPVAFWCNPISGHNTLYWYLQNLGQGPELLIRYENEEAVDDSQLPKDRFSAERLKGVDSTLKIQPAELGDSAVYLCASSPGGGEGNEQFFGPGTRLTVL.

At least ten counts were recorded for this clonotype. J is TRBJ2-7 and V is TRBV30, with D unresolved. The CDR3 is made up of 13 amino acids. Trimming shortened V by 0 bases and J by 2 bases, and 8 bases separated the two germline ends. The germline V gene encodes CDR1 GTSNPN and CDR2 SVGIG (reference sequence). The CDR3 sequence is CAWSVFKTYEQYF. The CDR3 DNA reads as TGTGCCTGGAGTGTATTCAAGACCTACGAGCAGTACTTC.

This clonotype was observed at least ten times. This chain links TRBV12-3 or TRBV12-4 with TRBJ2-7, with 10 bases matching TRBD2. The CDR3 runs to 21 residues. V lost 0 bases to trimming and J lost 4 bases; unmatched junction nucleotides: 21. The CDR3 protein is CASSLATSLPLLAGVVYEQYF. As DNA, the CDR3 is TGTGCCAGCAGTTTAGCGACATCCTTACCGCTTCTAGCGGGAGTGGTATACGAGCAGTACTTC.

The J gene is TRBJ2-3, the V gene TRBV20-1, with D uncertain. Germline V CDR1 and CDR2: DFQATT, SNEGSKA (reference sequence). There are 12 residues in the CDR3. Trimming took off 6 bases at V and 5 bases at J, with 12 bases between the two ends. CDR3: CSAPIRLDTQYF. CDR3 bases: TGCAGTGCCCCCATACGACTAGATACGCAGTATTTT.

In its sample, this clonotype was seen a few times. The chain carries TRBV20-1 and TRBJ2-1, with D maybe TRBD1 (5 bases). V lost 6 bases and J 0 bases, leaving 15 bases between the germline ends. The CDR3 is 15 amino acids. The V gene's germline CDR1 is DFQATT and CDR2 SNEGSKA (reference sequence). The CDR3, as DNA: TGCAGTGCCCCGTTGGGGCTCGGCTCCTACAATGAGCAGTTCTTC. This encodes CSAPLGLGSYNEQFF.

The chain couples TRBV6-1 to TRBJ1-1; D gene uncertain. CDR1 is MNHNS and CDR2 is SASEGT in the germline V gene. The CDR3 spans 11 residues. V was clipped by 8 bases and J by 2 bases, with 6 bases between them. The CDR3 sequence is CASGENTEAFF. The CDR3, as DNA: TGTGCCAGCGGGGAAAACACTGAAGCTTTCTTT.

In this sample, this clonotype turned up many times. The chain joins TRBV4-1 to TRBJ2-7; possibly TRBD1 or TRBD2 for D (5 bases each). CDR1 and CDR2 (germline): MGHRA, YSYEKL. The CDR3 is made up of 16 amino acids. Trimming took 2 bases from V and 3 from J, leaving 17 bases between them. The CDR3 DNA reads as TGCGCCAGCAGCCAAAGCCCGCCCACGAGGGGCTACGAGCAGTACTTC. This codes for CASSQSPPTRGYEQYF.

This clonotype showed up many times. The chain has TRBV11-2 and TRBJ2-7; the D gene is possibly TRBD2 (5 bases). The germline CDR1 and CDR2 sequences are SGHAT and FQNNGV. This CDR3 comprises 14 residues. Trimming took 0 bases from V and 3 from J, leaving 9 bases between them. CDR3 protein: CASSLDSASYEQYF. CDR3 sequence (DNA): TGTGCCAGCAGCTTAGATAGCGCTAGCTACGAGCAGTACTTC.

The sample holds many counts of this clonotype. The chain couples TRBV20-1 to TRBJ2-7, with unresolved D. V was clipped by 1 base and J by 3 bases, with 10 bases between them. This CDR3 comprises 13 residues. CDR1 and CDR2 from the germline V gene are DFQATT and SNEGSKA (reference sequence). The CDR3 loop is CSARADPRYEQYF. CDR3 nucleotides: TGCAGTGCTAGAGCGGACCCTCGCTACGAGCAGTACTTC.

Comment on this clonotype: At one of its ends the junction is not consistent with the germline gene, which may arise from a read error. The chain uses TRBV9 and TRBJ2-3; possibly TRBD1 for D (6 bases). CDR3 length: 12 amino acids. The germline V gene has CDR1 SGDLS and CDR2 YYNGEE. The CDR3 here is CASSRDTDTQCF. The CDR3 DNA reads TGTGCCAGCAGCAGGGACACAGATACGCAGTGTTTT.

The CDR3 here is CASMRRLNYGYTF. In DNA form, the CDR3 reads TGTGCCAGCATGCGACGACTAAACTATGGCTACACCTTC. The rearrangement joins TRBV6-1 to TRBJ1-2; no firm D call. CDR3 size: 13 residues. Trimming cost V 7 bases and J 2 bases, with 11 bases left between them. The germline V gene has CDR1 MNHNS and CDR2 SASEGT.